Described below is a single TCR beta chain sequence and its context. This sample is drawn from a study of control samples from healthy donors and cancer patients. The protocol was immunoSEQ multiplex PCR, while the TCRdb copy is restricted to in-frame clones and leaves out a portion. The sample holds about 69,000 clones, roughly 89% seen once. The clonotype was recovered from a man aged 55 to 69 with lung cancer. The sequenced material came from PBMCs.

This chain's CDR3 is CASSPRSGQGNTEAFF. For the CDR3, the DNA is TGCGCCAGCAGCCCTCGGTCGGGACAGGGAAACACTGAAGCTTTCTTT. This sequence joins TRBV5-1 and TRBJ1-1, with 9 bases aligning to TRBD1. This CDR3 contains 16 residues. The V gene's germline CDR1 is SGHRS and CDR2 YFSETQ. V lost 4 bases, J lost 2 bases, and 9 bases stayed unmatched.